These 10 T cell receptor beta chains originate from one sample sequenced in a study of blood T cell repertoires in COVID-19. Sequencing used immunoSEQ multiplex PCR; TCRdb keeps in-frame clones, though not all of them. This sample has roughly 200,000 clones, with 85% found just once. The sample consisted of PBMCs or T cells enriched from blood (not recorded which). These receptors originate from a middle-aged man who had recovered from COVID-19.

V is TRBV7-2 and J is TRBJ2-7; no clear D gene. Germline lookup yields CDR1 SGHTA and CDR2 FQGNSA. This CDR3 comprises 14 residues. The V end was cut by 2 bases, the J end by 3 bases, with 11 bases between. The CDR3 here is CASSLNAVLYEQYF. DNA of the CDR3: TGTGCCAGCAGCTTAAATGCAGTTCTCTACGAGCAGTACTTC.

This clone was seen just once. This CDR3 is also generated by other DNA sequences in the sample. CDR3 DNA: TGTGCCAGCAGCGTAGCTCCTAGCGGGAGCTACGAGCAGTACTTC. Translating it yields CASSVAPSGSYEQYF. This chain uses TRBV9 with TRBJ2-7; TRBD2 matches at 10 bases. The J segment lost 3 bases and the V segment lost 0 bases, leaving 3 bases of the junction unmatched. CDR1 is SGDLS and CDR2 is YYNGEE in the germline V gene. The CDR3 runs to 15 residues.

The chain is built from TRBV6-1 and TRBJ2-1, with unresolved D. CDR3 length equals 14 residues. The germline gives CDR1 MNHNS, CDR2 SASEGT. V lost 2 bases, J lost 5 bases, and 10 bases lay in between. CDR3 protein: CASSETPVNNEQFF. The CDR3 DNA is TGTGCCAGCAGTGAAACTCCCGTGAACAATGAGCAGTTCTTC.

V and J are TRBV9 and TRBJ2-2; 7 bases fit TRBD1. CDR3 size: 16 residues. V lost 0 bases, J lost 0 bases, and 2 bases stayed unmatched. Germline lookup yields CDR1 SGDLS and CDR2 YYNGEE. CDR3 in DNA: TGTGCCAGCAGCGTAGATGGACAGGCGAACACCGGGGAGCTGTTTTTT. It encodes CASSVDGQANTGELFF.

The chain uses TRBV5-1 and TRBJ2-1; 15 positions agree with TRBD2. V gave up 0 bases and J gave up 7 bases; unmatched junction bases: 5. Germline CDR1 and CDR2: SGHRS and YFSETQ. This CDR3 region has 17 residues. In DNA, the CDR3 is TGCGCCAGCAGCTTGGCCGGGGGACTAGCGGGGGGAAATGAGCAGTTCTTC. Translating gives CASSLAGGLAGGNEQFF.

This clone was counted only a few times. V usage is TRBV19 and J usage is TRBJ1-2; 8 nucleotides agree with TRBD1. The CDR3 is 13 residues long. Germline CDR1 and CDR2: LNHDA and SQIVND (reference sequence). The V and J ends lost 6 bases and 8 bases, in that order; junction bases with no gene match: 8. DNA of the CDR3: TGTGCCAGTAGGCGGGACAGGTCAGAGGGCTACACCTTC. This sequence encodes CASRRDRSEGYTF.

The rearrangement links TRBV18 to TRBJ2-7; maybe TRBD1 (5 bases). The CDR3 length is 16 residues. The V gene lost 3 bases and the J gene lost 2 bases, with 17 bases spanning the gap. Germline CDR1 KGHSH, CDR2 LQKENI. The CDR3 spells CASSPLRQTYTYEQYF. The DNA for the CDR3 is TGTGCCAGCTCACCCCTTAGACAGACTTATACCTACGAGCAGTACTTC.

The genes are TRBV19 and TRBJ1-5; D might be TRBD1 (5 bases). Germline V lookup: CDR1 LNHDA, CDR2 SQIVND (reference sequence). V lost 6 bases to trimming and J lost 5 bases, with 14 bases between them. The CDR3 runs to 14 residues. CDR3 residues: CASRVGDYHQPQHF. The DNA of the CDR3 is TGTGCCAGTAGAGTCGGGGACTACCATCAGCCCCAGCATTTT.

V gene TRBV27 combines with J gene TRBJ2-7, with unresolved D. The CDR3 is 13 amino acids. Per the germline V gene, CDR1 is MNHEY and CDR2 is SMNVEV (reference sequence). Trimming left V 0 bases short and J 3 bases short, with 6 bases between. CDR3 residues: CASSLSGGYEQYF. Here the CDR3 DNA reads TGTGCCAGCAGTTTATCCGGTGGCTACGAGCAGTACTTC.

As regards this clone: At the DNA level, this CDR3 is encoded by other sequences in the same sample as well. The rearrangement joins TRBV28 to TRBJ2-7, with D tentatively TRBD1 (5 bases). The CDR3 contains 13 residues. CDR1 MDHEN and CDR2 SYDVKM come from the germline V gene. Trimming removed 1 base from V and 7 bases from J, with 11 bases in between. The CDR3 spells CASSLSGLGEQYF. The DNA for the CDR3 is TGTGCCAGCAGTTTATCAGGGCTCGGAGAGCAGTACTTC.